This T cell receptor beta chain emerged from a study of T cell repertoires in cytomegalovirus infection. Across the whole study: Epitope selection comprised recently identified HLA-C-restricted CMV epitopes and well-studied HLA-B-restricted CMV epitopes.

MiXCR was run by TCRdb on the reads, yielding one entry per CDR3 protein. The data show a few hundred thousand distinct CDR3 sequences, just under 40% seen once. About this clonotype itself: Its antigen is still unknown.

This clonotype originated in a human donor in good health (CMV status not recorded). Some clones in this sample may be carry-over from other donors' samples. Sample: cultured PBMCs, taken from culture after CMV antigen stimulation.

CDR3 sequence reads: CASSPRLGVGKYEQYF. CDR3 in DNA: TGTGCCAGCAGCCCGCGGCTAGGGGTGGGAAAATACGAGCAGTACTTC. This chain connects TRBV12-3 or TRBV12-4 to TRBJ2-7, with TRBD1 as a possible D gene (5 bases). Trimming removed 6 bases at V and 4 bases at J, with 22 bases between. The CDR3 has 16 amino acids.